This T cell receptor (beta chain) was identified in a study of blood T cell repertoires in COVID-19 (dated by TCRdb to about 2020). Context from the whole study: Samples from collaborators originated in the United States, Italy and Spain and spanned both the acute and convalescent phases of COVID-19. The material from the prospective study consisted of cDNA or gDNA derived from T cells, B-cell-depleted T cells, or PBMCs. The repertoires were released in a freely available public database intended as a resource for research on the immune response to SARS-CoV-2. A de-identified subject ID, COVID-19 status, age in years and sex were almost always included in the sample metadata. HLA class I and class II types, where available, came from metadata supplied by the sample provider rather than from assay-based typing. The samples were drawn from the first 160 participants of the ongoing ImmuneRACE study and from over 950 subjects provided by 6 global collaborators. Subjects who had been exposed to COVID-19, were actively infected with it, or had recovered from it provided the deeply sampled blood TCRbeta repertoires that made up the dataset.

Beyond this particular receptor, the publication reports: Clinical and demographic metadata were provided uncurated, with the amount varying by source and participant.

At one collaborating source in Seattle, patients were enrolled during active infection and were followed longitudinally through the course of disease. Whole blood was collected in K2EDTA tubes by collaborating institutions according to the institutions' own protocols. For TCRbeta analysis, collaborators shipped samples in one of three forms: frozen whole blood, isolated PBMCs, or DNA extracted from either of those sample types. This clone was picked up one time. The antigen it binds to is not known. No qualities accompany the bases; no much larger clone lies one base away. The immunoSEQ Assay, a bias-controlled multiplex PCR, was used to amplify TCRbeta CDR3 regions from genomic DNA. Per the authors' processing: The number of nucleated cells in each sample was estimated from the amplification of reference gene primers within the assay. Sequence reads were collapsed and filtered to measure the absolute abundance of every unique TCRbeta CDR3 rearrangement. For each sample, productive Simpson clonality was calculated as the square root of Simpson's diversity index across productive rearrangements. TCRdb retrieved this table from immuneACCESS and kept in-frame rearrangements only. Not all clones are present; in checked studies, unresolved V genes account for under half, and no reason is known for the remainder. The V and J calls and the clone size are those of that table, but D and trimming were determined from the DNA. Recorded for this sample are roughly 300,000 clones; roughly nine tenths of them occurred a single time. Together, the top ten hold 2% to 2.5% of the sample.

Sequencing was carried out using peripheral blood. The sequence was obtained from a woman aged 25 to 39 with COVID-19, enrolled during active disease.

The nucleotide sequence reads as follows: TGTGCCAGCAGCCTTGACATTGGTAGCACAGATACGCAGTATTTT. Its translation reads: CASSLDIGSTDTQYF. This chain joins TRBV3-1 (or the pseudogene TRBV3-2) to TRBJ2-3; no D gene call is confident. The V end loses 4 bases and the J end loses 0 bases, and a stretch of 11 bases separates them. The CDR3, from cysteine to phenylalanine, totals 15 residues. The DNA shown is the 45-base CDR3, in frame from base 1. The germline V gene (reference sequence) supplies CDR1 LGHDT and CDR2 YNNKEL.